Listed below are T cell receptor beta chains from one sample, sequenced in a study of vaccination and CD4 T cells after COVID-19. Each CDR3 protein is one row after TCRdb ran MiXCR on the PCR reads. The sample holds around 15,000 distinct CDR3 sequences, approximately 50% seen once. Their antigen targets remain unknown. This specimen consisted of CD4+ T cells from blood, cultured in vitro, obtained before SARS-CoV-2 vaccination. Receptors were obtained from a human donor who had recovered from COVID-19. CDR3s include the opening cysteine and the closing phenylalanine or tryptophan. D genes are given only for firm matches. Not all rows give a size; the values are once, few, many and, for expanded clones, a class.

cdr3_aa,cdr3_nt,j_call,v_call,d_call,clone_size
CSAPLGDRGLIAF,TGCAGTGCCCCTCTTGGGGACAGGGGCCTCATAGCCTTC,TRBJ1-2,TRBV20-1,TRBD1,NA
CASRDGSGRAYNEQFF,TGTGCCAGCAGGGACGGTAGCGGGAGGGCCTACAATGAGCAGTTCTTC,TRBJ2-1,TRBV6-2/TRBV6-3,TRBD2,NA
CASSSMSNRARLVF,TGTGCCAGCAGCTCGATGAGCAACAGGGCCCGACTGGTCTTC,TRBJ2-1,TRBV7-9,NA,few
CASSAPAGSRADTQYF,TGTGCCAGCAGTGCACCCGCCGGGAGTCGCGCAGATACGCAGTATTTT,TRBJ2-3,TRBV6-2/TRBV6-3,NA,NA
CASSRNQGAVGEQYF,TGTGCCAGCAGCCGAAATCAGGGGGCCGTGGGCGAGCAGTACTTC,TRBJ2-7,TRBV6-2/TRBV6-3,TRBD1,NA
CASTDLGGSLTDTQYF,TGTGCCAGCACGGATCTAGGCGGGAGCCTCACAGATACGCAGTATTTT,TRBJ2-3,TRBV6-1,TRBD2,NA
CASSFGTDTQYF,TGTGCCAGCAGCTTTGGAACCGATACGCAGTATTTT,TRBJ2-3,TRBV7-8,NA,once
CASSYWGRTTGELFF,TGTGCCAGCAGTTACTGGGGACGGACGACCGGGGAGCTGTTTTTT,TRBJ2-2,TRBV6-2/TRBV6-3,NA,NA
CASSAGQGHTEAFF,TGTGCCAGCAGTGCAGGACAGGGTCACACTGAAGCTTTCTTT,TRBJ1-1,TRBV27,TRBD1,few
CASSPIQETQYF,TGTGCCAGCTCACCCATTCAAGAGACCCAGTACTTC,TRBJ2-5,TRBV18,NA,once
CASSHRGGPRVRRGYTF,TGTGCCAGCAGCCACAGGGGGGGGCCCCGAGTAAGGAGAGGCTACACCTTC,TRBJ1-2,TRBV27,TRBD1,NA
CASSLASTLAGGYTF,TGTGCCAGCAGCTTAGCCTCGACACTGGCTGGTGGCTACACCTTC,TRBJ1-2,TRBV7-9,NA,few
CASSFSQGPGELFF,TGTGCCAGCAGCTTCTCCCAGGGGCCCGGGGAGCTGTTTTTT,TRBJ2-2,TRBV7-2,NA,NA
CASSLKGGRLTQYF,TGTGCCAGCAGTTTAAAGGGGGGGAGGTTGACCCAGTACTTC,TRBJ2-5,TRBV27,NA,few
CASAISGNNYGYTF,TGTGCCAGTGCCATTAGTGGGAACAACTATGGCTACACCTTC,TRBJ1-2,TRBV19,NA,NA
CSASDSGVLNTDTQYF,TGCAGTGCTAGCGACAGCGGGGTTCTTAACACAGATACGCAGTATTTT,TRBJ2-3,TRBV20-1,TRBD2,NA
CASSLRQSYGYTF,TGTGCCAGCAGTTTACGACAGAGCTATGGCTACACCTTC,TRBJ1-2,TRBV12-3/TRBV12-4,NA,NA
CASSLVTRGLSPLHF,TGTGCCAGCAGCTTAGTCACCAGGGGGCTTTCACCCCTCCACTTT,TRBJ1-6,TRBV11-3,TRBD1,NA
CASEGLTGGYTF,TGTGCCAGTGAGGGACTCACCGGGGGCTACACCTTC,TRBJ1-2,TRBV28,NA,NA
CASSQRADREAFF,TGTGCCAGCAGCCAGAGGGCCGACAGAGAAGCTTTCTTT,TRBJ1-1,TRBV7-3,NA,NA
CASSLNSGGSAIQYF,TGTGCCAGCAGCCTTAATAGCGGGGGGAGCGCCATTCAGTACTTC,TRBJ2-4,TRBV7-2,TRBD2,NA
CASSESGFGDTQYF,TGCGCCAGCAGTGAGTCGGGATTTGGGGATACGCAGTATTTT,TRBJ2-3,TRBV10-1,NA,NA
CAWSYSGTGTQYF,TGTGCCTGGAGTTATTCCGGGACAGGGACCCAGTACTTC,TRBJ2-5,TRBV30,TRBD1,few
CSAREPSGRETQYF,TGCAGTGCTAGAGAGCCTAGCGGGAGAGAGACCCAGTACTTC,TRBJ2-5,TRBV20-1,TRBD2,NA
CAISPDSQETQYF,TGTGCCATCAGCCCTGACTCACAAGAGACCCAGTACTTC,TRBJ2-5,TRBV10-3,NA,NA
CSASPPPGTSGNSYNEQFF,TGCAGTGCTAGCCCTCCCCCCGGGACTAGCGGGAATTCCTACAATGAGCAGTTCTTC,TRBJ2-1,TRBV20-1,TRBD2,few
CASSSGFSNQPQHF,TGTGCCAGCAGCTCAGGGTTCAGCAATCAGCCCCAGCATTTT,TRBJ1-5,TRBV7-9,NA,few
CASSSVTGINQPQHF,TGTGCCAGCAGTTCCGTGACAGGGATCAATCAGCCCCAGCATTTT,TRBJ1-5,TRBV28,TRBD1,few
CASSSTGGLWTGELFF,TGTGCCAGCAGCTCCACAGGGGGGTTATGGACCGGGGAGCTGTTTTTT,TRBJ2-2,TRBV7-2,TRBD1,NA
CASSDRGFYNEQFF,TGTGCCAGCAGTGATAGAGGGTTCTACAATGAGCAGTTCTTC,TRBJ2-1,TRBV2,NA,few
CSVGMLGELFF,TGCAGCGTGGGGATGCTCGGGGAGCTGTTTTTT,TRBJ2-2,TRBV29-1,NA,NA
CASSPSTGYTF,TGTGCCAGCTCACCTTCGACGGGCTACACCTTC,TRBJ1-2,TRBV18,NA,NA
CATPRDDKRNTIYF,TGTGCCACCCCAAGGGACGATAAAAGAAACACCATATATTTT,TRBJ1-3,TRBV10-3,NA,NA
CASSQDRGASKTQYF,TGCGCCAGCAGCCAAGATCGGGGCGCCTCGAAGACCCAGTACTTC,TRBJ2-5,TRBV4-3,NA,NA
CASSAGWNQPQHF,TGTGCCAGCAGTGCAGGGTGGAATCAGCCCCAGCATTTT,TRBJ1-5,TRBV6-4,NA,NA
CASSVADRGDTEAFF,TGTGCCAGCAGCGTAGCGGACAGGGGGGACACTGAAGCTTTCTTT,TRBJ1-1,TRBV9,TRBD1,NA
CATSRGDGYEQYF,TGTGCCACCAGCAGAGGGGACGGTTACGAGCAGTACTTC,TRBJ2-7,TRBV15,NA,NA
CASSSYGGGTEAFF,TGTGCCAGCAGCTCATATGGGGGGGGAACTGAAGCTTTCTTT,TRBJ1-1,TRBV7-6,NA,NA
CASSQDLGAASPLHF,TGCGCCAGCAGCCAAGATTTAGGGGCTGCTTCACCCCTCCACTTT,TRBJ1-6,TRBV4-3,NA,NA
CASRAGGGTEAFF,TGTGCCAGTAGGGCAGGGGGGGGGACTGAAGCTTTCTTT,TRBJ1-1,TRBV19,TRBD1,NA
CSASPGSDQPQHF,TGCAGTGCTAGTCCAGGGTCTGATCAGCCCCAGCATTTT,TRBJ1-5,TRBV20-1,NA,NA
CASSPDLDQETQYF,TGTGCCAGCAGCCCCGACCTTGACCAAGAGACCCAGTACTTC,TRBJ2-5,TRBV11-3,NA,NA
CATSRTEDYNEQFF,TGTGCCACCAGTAGGACAGAAGACTACAATGAGCAGTTCTTC,TRBJ2-1,TRBV15,NA,NA
CASSLKENTEAFF,TGTGCCAGCAGCTTAAAAGAGAACACTGAAGCTTTCTTT,TRBJ1-1,TRBV7-6,NA,few
CASSQERLGKASGYTF,TGCGCCAGCAGCCAAGAAAGGTTAGGGAAGGCCTCTGGCTACACCTTC,TRBJ1-2,TRBV4-3,NA,few
CARQSALNTEAFF,TGTGCCCGGCAGTCAGCCCTGAACACTGAAGCTTTCTTT,TRBJ1-1,TRBV2,NA,few
CASSPPGAQETQYF,TGTGCCAGCTCACCGCCGGGAGCCCAAGAGACCCAGTACTTC,TRBJ2-5,TRBV18,NA,NA
CASIQENTGELFF,TGTGCCAGCATACAGGAGAACACCGGGGAGCTGTTTTTT,TRBJ2-2,TRBV6-1,NA,NA
CASSHRADGGAFF,TGCGCCAGCAGCCACCGGGCCGACGGGGGAGCTTTCTTT,TRBJ1-1,TRBV4-1,NA,few
CAISDQAGVDEQYF,TGTGCCATCAGTGATCAAGCGGGAGTCGACGAGCAGTACTTC,TRBJ2-7,TRBV10-3,TRBD2,NA
CASSLGLEGEQFF,TGCGCCAGCAGCTTGGGACTAGAAGGTGAGCAGTTCTTC,TRBJ2-1,TRBV5-1,NA,few
CATKWGTGFGYTF,TGTGCCACCAAGTGGGGGACAGGGTTCGGCTACACCTTC,TRBJ1-2,TRBV19,TRBD1,NA
CASSSRDRGGEQYF,TGTGCCAGCAGCTCAAGGGACAGGGGAGGCGAGCAGTACTTC,TRBJ2-7,TRBV7-8,TRBD1,NA
CASMASSAGTHPTYEQYF,TGTGCCAGCATGGCGTCGTCGGCAGGGACCCACCCAACCTACGAGCAGTACTTC,TRBJ2-7,TRBV6-1,NA,NA
CASSRQGNTGELFF,TGTGCCAGCAGTAGACAGGGGAACACCGGGGAGCTGTTTTTT,TRBJ2-2,TRBV6-1,TRBD1,few
CASSPNSGAYNEQFF,TGTGCCAGCAGCCCGAATAGCGGGGCTTACAATGAGCAGTTCTTC,TRBJ2-1,TRBV9,TRBD2,NA